Shown below are 20 T cell receptor beta chains from a single sample sequenced in a study of blood T cell repertoires in COVID-19. Profiled with immunoSEQ multiplex PCR; TCRdb holds only in-frame clones, not every one. The sample has under 80,000 clones; around 82% are singletons. Sequencing was done on a sample of peripheral blood. The receptors were gathered from a man older than 75 with active or convalescent COVID-19.

This chain links TRBV5-1 with TRBJ2-7; 7 bases agree with TRBD1. Germline assignment: CDR1 SGHRS and CDR2 YFSETQ. Losses at the gene ends were 2 bases for V and 5 bases for J; bases not matched to a gene: 7. There are 14 residues in the CDR3. CDR3 region: CASSLMTGSDEQYF. CDR3 sequence (DNA): TGCGCCAGCAGCTTAATGACAGGGAGCGACGAGCAGTACTTC.

The gene calls are TRBV19 and TRBJ1-6; the match to TRBD1 covers 8 bases. This CDR3 contains 16 residues. The germline gives CDR1 LNHDA, CDR2 SQIVND (reference sequence). J gave up 1 base and V 5 bases, and 4 bases lay outside the gene matches. This CDR3 reads CASSAGGPSYNSPLHF. The DNA of the CDR3 is TGTGCCAGTAGTGCAGGGGGCCCGTCCTATAATTCACCCCTCCACTTT.

This chain connects TRBV29-1 to TRBJ2-1; weak D call: TRBD2 (9 bases). The CDR3 contains 14 residues. Trimming pared 7 bases from V and 9 bases from J, leaving 22 bases between. In germline, CDR1 is SQVTM, CDR2 ANQGSEA. The CDR3 loop is CSAGGGGAPGEQFF. Here the CDR3 DNA reads TGCAGCGCAGGGGGCGGGGGGGCCCCGGGTGAGCAGTTCTTC.

This clone has a single count. The chain recombines TRBV5-8 with TRBJ2-2; no reliable D call. Germline assignment: CDR1 SGHTS and CDR2 YDEGEE. V was pared by 4 bases and J by 3 bases, with 10 bases between. CDR3 length equals 14 residues. The CDR3 reads CASSAVSDTGELFF. CDR3 sequence (DNA): TGTGCCAGCAGCGCTGTCAGTGACACCGGGGAGCTGTTTTTT.

The V call is TRBV27, the J call TRBJ2-3; TRBD2 matches at 7 bases. Germline assignment: CDR1 MNHEY and CDR2 SMNVEV (reference sequence). This CDR3 is 15 amino acids long. V gave up 3 bases and J gave up 2 bases; unmatched junction bases: 5. DNA of the CDR3: TGTGCCAGCAGTTTCCAGCGGGGCATCACAGATACGCAGTATTTT. Amino acids: CASSFQRGITDTQYF.

The chain is built from TRBV29-1 and TRBJ2-1; 8 bases match TRBD2. The germline V gene has CDR1 SQVTM and CDR2 ANQGSEA. The CDR3 extends over 14 amino acids. The V and J ends lost 6 bases and 9 bases, in that order; junction bases with no gene match: 13. DNA of the CDR3: TGCAGCGTGGAGGGGACTAGAGGGTACGGTGAGCAGTTCTTC. It specifies CSVEGTRGYGEQFF.

This chain uses TRBV4-2 with TRBJ2-5; a weak D match, TRBD1 (5 bases). V was clipped by 0 bases and J by 4 bases, with 12 bases between them. The CDR3 runs to 15 residues. CDR1 is LGHNA and CDR2 is YNFKEQ in the germline V gene. DNA for the CDR3: TGTGCCAGCAGCCAAGATTGGGGCAGGAGAGAGACCCAGTACTTC. Protein product: CASSQDWGRRETQYF.

This chain joins TRBV27 and TRBJ1-2, with D perhaps TRBD1 (5 bases). Germline CDR1 MNHEY, CDR2 SMNVEV (reference sequence). CDR3 length: 13 amino acids. V was clipped by 3 bases and J by 4 bases, with 9 bases between them. The CDR3 sequence: CASSFDRSYGYTF. Here the CDR3 DNA reads TGTGCCAGCAGTTTCGACAGAAGCTATGGCTACACCTTC.

The chain links TRBV5-1 to TRBJ2-7; D ambiguous. The V gene lost 1 base and the J gene lost 7 bases, with 12 bases spanning the gap. Germline lookup yields CDR1 SGHRS and CDR2 YFSETQ. The CDR3 is 13 residues long. The CDR3 nucleotides read TGCGCCAGCAGCTTGTCCGCGGATCTTGAGCAGTACTTC. As protein: CASSLSADLEQYF.

J is TRBJ1-2 and V is TRBV12-5, with TRBD1 matching 7 bases. V lost 2 bases, J lost 6 bases, and 9 bases stayed unmatched. CDR3 length equals 15 residues. In germline, CDR1 is LGHNT, CDR2 FRNRAP. The CDR3 region has the DNA TGTGCTAGTGGTTTGAGGCCCTGGCAGGGGGATGGCTACACCTTC. Its translation: CASGLRPWQGDGYTF.

The chain is built from TRBV19 and TRBJ2-2; 8 bases are a match to TRBD2. CDR1 and CDR2 (germline): LNHDA, SQIVND (reference sequence). This CDR3 has 13 amino acids. Trimming at V came to 7 bases and at J to 6 bases, leaving 4 bases not matched to a gene. The CDR3 sequence is CASNAGGAGELFF. As DNA, the CDR3 is TGTGCCAGTAACGCGGGGGGCGCCGGGGAGCTGTTTTTT.

The V gene is TRBV3-1 (or the pseudogene TRBV3-2), the J gene TRBJ2-4, with a weak D call TRBD2 (5 bases). Trimming removed 0 bases from V and 3 bases from J, with 9 bases in between. The CDR3 runs 15 residues. Looked up from germline, CDR1 is LGHDT and CDR2 is YNNKEL (reference sequence). The CDR3 DNA reads TGTGCCAGCAGCCAAGACGGCCGGGGCAAAAACATTCAGTACTTC. Translated, it gives CASSQDGRGKNIQYF.

This chain joins TRBV27 and TRBJ2-1; 8 nucleotides align to TRBD2. The J segment lost 0 bases and the V segment lost 6 bases, leaving 10 bases of the junction unmatched. This CDR3 has 17 amino acids. From germline, CDR1 is MNHEY and CDR2 SMNVEV (reference sequence). CDR3 in amino acids: CASRPTVAGSSYNEQFF. The CDR3 nucleotides read TGTGCCAGCAGGCCGACTGTAGCGGGGAGCTCCTACAATGAGCAGTTCTTC.

This clone was observed a single time. Here the CDR3 reads CASSLWDRGDEQYF. CDR3 DNA: TGTGCCAGCAGCCTTTGGGACAGGGGTGACGAGCAGTACTTC. V gene TRBV7-2 combines with J gene TRBJ2-7, with 10 bases aligning to TRBD1. CDR3 length equals 14 residues. J gave up 5 bases and V 5 bases, and 6 bases lay outside the gene matches. Germline V gene data show CDR1 as SGHTA and CDR2 as FQGNSA. Based on the CDR3 plus reference TRBV7-2 and TRBJ2-7, the full variable domain is GAGVSQSPSNKVTEKGKDVELRCDPISGHTALYWYRQSLGQGLEFLIYFQGNSAPDKSGLPSDRFSAERTGGSVSTLTIQRTQQEDSAVYLCASSLWDRGDEQYFGPGTRLTVT.

The genes are TRBV3-1 (or the pseudogene TRBV3-2) and TRBJ2-4; D may be TRBD2 (5 bases). CDR1 and CDR2 (germline): LGHDT, YNNKEL (reference sequence). The CDR3 is 10 residues long. The V end was cut by 1 base, the J end by 16 bases, with 8 bases between. The CDR3 bases are TGTGCCAGCAGCCAAGTAGCGCACTACTTC. As protein: CASSQVAHYF.

The rearrangement links TRBV5-1 to TRBJ1-3; no clear D gene. V was cut by 0 bases and J by 6 bases, with 7 bases left in between. The CDR3 sequence is 13 residues long. The germline V gene has CDR1 SGHRS and CDR2 YFSETQ. Written as DNA, the CDR3 is TGCGCCAGCAGCTTGGAACATTCAAACACCATATATTTT. This sequence encodes CASSLEHSNTIYF.

The chain is built from TRBV19 and TRBJ2-3; D is possibly TRBD1 (6 bases). From germline, CDR1 is LNHDA and CDR2 SQIVND (reference sequence). Trimming removed 5 bases from V and 4 bases from J, with 19 bases in between. The CDR3 extends over 16 amino acids. The CDR3 sequence is CASSPGTPRNADTQYF. CDR3 coding DNA: TGTGCCAGTAGTCCCGGGACACCTCGGAACGCAGATACGCAGTATTTT.

The rearrangement uses TRBV19 and TRBJ1-5, with D possibly being TRBD1 (6 bases). V was pared by 0 bases and J by 1 base, with 13 bases between. This CDR3 region has 17 residues. Germline loops: CDR1 LNHDA, CDR2 SQIVND (reference sequence). This chain's CDR3 is CASSIDPRGWSNQPQHF. Written as DNA, the CDR3 is TGTGCCAGTAGTATAGATCCCAGGGGATGGAGCAATCAGCCCCAGCATTTT.

This clone was recorded a few times. V usage is TRBV3-1 (or the pseudogene TRBV3-2) and J usage is TRBJ2-1; 8 bases are a match to TRBD2. The CDR3 extends over 13 amino acids. With V trimmed by 4 bases and J by 7 bases, 3 bases remained unmatched. Germline loops: CDR1 LGHDT, CDR2 YNNKEL (reference sequence). CDR3 coding DNA: TGTGCCAGCAGCCGGGCTAGCGGGAATGAGCAGTTCTTC. Translating gives CASSRASGNEQFF.

This chain links TRBV5-1 with TRBJ2-7, with TRBD1 matching over 8 bases. With V trimmed by 2 bases and J by 7 bases, 14 bases remained unmatched. The CDR3 extends over 16 amino acids. Per the germline V gene, CDR1 is SGHRS and CDR2 is YFSETQ. CDR3 nucleotides: TGCGCCAGCAGCTTCTTCCTCGACAGGGGCGCGGGGGAGCAGTACTTC. Protein sequence: CASSFFLDRGAGEQYF. Full variable domain (remainder filled in from reference TRBV5-1 and TRBJ2-7): KAGVTQTPRYLIKTRGQQVTLSCSPISGHRSVSWYQQTPGQGLQFLFEYFSETQRNKGNFPGRFSGRQFSNSRSEMNVSTLELGDSALYLCASSFFLDRGAGEQYFGPGTRLTVT.